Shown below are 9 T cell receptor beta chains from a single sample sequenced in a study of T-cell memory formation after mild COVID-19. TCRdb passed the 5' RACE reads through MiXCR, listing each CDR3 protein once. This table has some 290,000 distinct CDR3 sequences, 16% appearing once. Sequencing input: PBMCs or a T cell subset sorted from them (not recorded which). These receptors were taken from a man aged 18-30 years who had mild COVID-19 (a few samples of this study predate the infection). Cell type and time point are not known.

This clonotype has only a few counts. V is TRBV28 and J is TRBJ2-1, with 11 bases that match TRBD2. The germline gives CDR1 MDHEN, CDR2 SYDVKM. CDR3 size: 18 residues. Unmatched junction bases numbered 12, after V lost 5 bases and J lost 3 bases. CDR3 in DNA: TGTGCCAGCAGTCCTAGGGGTAGCGGGGGGGCGAGCTACAATGAGCAGTTCTTC. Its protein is CASSPRGSGGASYNEQFF.

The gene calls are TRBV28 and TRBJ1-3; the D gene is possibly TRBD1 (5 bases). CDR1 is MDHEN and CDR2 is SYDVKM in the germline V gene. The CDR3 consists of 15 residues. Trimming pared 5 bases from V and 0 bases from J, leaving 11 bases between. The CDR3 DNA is TGTGCCAGCAGTCAAAGACAGCTCTCTGGAAACACCATATATTTT. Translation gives CASSQRQLSGNTIYF.

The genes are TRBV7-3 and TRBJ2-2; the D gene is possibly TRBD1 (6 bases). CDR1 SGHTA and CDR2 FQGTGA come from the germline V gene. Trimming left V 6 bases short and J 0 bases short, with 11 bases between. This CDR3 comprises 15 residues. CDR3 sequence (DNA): TGTGCCAGCAGTCGTCAGGGGACGAACACCGGGGAGCTGTTTTTT. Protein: CASSRQGTNTGELFF.

CDR3 bases: TGCGCCAGCAGCCAAGATCCCGGGTTCAATGAGCAGTTCTTC. Encoded protein: CASSQDPGFNEQFF. This chain joins TRBV4-3 and TRBJ2-1; D is unclear. Germline assignment: CDR1 LGHNA and CDR2 YSLEER. CDR3 length: 14 amino acids. V dropped 0 bases and J dropped 6 bases, with 9 bases sitting between them.

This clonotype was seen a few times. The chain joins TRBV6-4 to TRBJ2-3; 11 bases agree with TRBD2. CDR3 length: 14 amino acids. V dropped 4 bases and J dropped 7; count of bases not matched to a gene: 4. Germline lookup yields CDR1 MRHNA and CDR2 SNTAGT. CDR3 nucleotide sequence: TGTGCCAGCAGTGTCCTAGCGGGGGGCAATACGCAGTATTTT. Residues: CASSVLAGGNTQYF.

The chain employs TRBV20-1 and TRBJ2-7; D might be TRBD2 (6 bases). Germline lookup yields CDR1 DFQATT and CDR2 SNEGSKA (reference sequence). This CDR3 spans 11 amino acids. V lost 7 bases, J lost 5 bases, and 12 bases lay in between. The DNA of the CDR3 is TGCAGTGTTGGAGGGTCCGACGAGCAGTACGTC. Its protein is CSVGGSDEQYV.

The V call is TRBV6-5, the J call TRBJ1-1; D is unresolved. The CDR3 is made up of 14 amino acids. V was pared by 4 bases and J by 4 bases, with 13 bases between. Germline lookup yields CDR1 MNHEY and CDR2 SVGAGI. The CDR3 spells CASSSRSGVTEAFF. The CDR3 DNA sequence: TGTGCCAGCAGTTCCCGTTCTGGGGTCACTGAAGCTTTCTTT.

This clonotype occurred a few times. The CDR3 spells CASSLGQGPYTDTQYF. CDR3 nucleotides: TGCGCCAGCAGCTTAGGTCAGGGGCCTTACACAGATACGCAGTATTTT. The chain is built from TRBV5-1 and TRBJ2-3, with D maybe TRBD1 (6 bases). This CDR3 has 16 residues. Germline assignment: CDR1 SGHRS and CDR2 YFSETQ. V dropped 2 bases and J dropped 2 bases, with 15 bases sitting between them.

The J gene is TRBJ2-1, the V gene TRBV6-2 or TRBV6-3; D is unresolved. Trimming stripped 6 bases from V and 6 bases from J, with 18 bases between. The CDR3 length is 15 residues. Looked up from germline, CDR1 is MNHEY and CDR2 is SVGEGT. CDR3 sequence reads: CASSIAHGPTNEQFF. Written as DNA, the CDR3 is TGTGCCAGCAGCATAGCCCACGGCCCAACCAATGAGCAGTTCTTC.